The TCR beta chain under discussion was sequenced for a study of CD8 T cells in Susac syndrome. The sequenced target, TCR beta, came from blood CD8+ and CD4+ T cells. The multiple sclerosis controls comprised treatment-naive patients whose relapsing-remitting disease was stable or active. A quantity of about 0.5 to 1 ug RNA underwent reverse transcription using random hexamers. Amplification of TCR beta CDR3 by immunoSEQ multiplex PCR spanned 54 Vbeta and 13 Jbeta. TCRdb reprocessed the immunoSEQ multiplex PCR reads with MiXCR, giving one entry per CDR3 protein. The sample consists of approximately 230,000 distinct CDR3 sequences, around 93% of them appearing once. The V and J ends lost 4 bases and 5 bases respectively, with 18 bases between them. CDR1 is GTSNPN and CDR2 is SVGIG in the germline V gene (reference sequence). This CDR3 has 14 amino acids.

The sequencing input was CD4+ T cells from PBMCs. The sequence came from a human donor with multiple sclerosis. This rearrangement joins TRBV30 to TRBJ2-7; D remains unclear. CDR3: CAWNEPDGRNEQYF. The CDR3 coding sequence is TGTGCCTGGAATGAACCGGACGGAAGGAACGAGCAGTACTTC.